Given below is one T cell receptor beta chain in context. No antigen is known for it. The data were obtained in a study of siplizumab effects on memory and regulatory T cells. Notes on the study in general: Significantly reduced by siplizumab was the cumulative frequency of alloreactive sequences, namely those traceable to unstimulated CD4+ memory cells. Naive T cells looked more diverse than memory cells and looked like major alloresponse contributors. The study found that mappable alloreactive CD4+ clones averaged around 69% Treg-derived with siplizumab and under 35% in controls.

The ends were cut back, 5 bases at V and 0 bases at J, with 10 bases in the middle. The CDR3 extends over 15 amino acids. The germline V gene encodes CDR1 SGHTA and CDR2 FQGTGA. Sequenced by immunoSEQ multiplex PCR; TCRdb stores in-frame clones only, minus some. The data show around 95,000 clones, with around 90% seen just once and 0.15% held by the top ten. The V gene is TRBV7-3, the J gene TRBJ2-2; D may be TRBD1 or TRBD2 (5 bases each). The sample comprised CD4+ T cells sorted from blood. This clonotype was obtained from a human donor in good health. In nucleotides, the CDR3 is TGTGCCAGCAGCACCGGGACCCCGAACACCGGGGAGCTGTTTTTT. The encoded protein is CASSTGTPNTGELFF.